This TCR beta chain emerged from a study of cytomegalovirus exposure and HLA in healthy donors. Study background: Most genotyped donors, roughly 80% of 300 to 400, had Caucasian-associated genetic ancestry. Overall study findings and caveats: Immune exposure data for these donors was limited to CMV serostatus. The study dropped some indistinguishable V segments, TRBV6-2 and TRBV6-3 among them.

The PCR contained 60 Vbeta and 13 Jbeta primers. Sequenced by immunoSEQ multiplex PCR; TCRdb stores in-frame clones only, minus some. The sample includes about 120,000 clones. On this clone itself: Its antigen remains unknown.

Donors showed nominal health when sampled, although they likely had unrecorded immune exposures. V lost 2 bases to trimming and J lost 5 bases; unmatched junction nucleotides: 11. CDR1 is SEHNR, CDR2 FQNEAQ, per germline (reference sequence). The CDR3 runs 17 residues. Specimen: PBMCs. The sequence was collected from a man younger than 30 in good health and CMV-seronegative. This chain connects TRBV7-9 to TRBJ1-4, with 7 bases identical to TRBD1. As DNA, the CDR3 is TGTGCCAGCAGCTTACCGGCATGGGAGACAGGGAATGAAAAACTGTTTTTT. Residues: CASSLPAWETGNEKLFF. Together with reference TRBV7-9 and TRBJ1-4, the CDR3 gives the full variable domain: DTGVSQNPRHKITKRGQNVTFRCDPISEHNRLYWYRQTLGQGPEFLTYFQNEAQLEKSRLLSDRFSAERPKGSFSTLEIQRTEQGDSAMYLCASSLPAWETGNEKLFFGSGTQLSVL.